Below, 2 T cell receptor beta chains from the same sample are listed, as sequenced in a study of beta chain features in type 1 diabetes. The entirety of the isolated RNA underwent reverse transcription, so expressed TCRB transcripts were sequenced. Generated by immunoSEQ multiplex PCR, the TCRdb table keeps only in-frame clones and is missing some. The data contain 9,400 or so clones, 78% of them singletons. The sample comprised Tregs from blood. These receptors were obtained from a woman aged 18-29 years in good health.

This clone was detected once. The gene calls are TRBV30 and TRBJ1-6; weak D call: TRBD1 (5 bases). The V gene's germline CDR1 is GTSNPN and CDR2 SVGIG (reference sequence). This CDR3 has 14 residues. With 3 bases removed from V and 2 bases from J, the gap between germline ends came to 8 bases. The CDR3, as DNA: TGTGCCTGGAGGGGGGGTACCTATAATTCACCCCTCCACTTT. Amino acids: CAWRGGTYNSPLHF.

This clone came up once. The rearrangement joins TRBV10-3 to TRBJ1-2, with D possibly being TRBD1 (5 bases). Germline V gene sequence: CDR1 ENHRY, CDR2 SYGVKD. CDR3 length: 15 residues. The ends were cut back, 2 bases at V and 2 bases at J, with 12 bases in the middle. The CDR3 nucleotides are TGTGCCATCAGTGAGGTCGCAGGGCAAAACTATGGCTACACCTTC. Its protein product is CAISEVAGQNYGYTF.